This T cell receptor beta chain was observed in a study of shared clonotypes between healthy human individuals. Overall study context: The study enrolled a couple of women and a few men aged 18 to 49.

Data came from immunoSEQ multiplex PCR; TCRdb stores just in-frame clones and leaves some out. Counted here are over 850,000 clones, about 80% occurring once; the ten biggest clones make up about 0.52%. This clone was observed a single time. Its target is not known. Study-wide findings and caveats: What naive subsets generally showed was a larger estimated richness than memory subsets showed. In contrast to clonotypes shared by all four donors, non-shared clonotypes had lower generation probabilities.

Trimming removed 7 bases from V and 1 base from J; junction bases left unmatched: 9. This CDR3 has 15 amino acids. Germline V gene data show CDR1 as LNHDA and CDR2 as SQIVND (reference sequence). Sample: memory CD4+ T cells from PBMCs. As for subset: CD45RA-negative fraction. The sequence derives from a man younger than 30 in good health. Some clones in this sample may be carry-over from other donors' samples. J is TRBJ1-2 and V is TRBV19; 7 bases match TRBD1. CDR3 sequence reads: CASNPGDRNNYGYTF. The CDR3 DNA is TGTGCCAGTAACCCAGGGGACAGAAATAACTATGGCTACACCTTC.